This record looks at one TCR beta chain sequence and its context. Its antigen target is currently unknown. No clone much larger than this one lies a single base away; base qualities are absent. This sample was taken from a study of CD8+ T cells in alopecia areata (dated by TCRdb to the late 2010s). Background for the entire study: The treated patients took part in an open-label pilot trial in which moderate-to-severe alopecia areata was treated with oral tofacitinib at 5 to 10 mg twice daily. Clonality in the scalp was compared among normal scalp (n=4), patchy alopecia areata scalp (n=8), and alopecia totalis/universalis scalp (n=8). Patients on tofacitinib were biopsied at baseline and after 4 and 24 weeks of treatment, and several of the patients also had a later scalp biopsy. RNA was extracted with the PAXgene miRNA kit for fixed scalp, the miRNeasy kit for PBMCs, and the RNeasy kit for mouse skin. To study T cell clonal expansion in alopecia areata, the researchers applied high-throughput TCRbeta sequencing to both the C3H/HeJ mouse model and human patients. TCRbeta CDR3 regions were amplified by immunoSEQ multiplex PCR using 35 Vbeta forward and 13 Jbeta reverse primers. On the human side, TCRbeta sequencing was run on scalp tissue and on sorted CD4+ and CD8+ peripheral blood T cells from healthy controls and from alopecia areata patients with either patchy or totalis/universalis disease. Patients received tofacitinib for 6 to 18 months and were then followed off drug for 6 months to check for delayed response and recurrence.

Library generation was performed with the immunoSEQ multiplex PCR assay. To provide template for TCR sequencing, every sample had RNA extracted and reverse transcribed into cDNA. SuperScript III was used for first-strand cDNA synthesis, primed with a 2:1 mix of oligo-dT and random hexamers. A synthetic immune receptor repertoire was used to assess amplification bias, and residual bias was removed computationally. Regarding the original processing steps: Raw reads were preprocessed to remove errors, and CDR3 was defined according to IMGT conventions as the region from the conserved cysteine to phenylalanine. Clonality was calculated as 1 minus Shannon entropy normalized by log2 of the number of productive unique TCRs. Whether scalp clones were CD4 or CD8 was inferred by matching scalp TCRbeta sequences against CD4 and CD8 repertoires sorted from blood. TCRdb holds this immuneACCESS table with in-frame rearrangements only. Some clones are missing; in checked studies, unresolved V genes explain under half, and the rest has no known cause. That table is the source of V, J and clone size, and D and trimming were worked out from the DNA. The sample profile shows 80,000 to 100,000 clones; roughly 47% of them were found once. The leading ten clones occupy 0.79% of the sample.

Peripheral blood and lesional scalp punch biopsies were obtained from patients with alopecia areata. PBMCs were isolated by density centrifugation and stained for CD3, CD4 and CD8, after which CD4+ and CD8+ T cells were sorted on a FACSAria. Looking up the germline V gene yields CDR1 SNHLY and CDR2 FYNNEI. Inclusive of the bounding cysteine and phenylalanine, the CDR3 is 13 residues long. The only DNA kept is the CDR3, 39 bases in frame from the first base. V is cut by 8 bases and J by 2 bases, and the space between the germline ends is 11 bases. Overall results and qualifications from the work: Unlike mouse skin, which is dominated by gammadelta T cells, normal human skin has resident alphabeta T cells that are also sequenced, and this complicates analysis of the scalp TCR repertoire. Compared with normal scalp, lesional scalp, particularly in alopecia totalis/universalis, had higher clonality and more expanded CD8+ clones, which suggests antigenic drive. Compared with mice, TCR sequences shared between patients were less clear, possibly partly because of HLA diversity across the patient population.

Sequenced input: CD4+ T cells sorted from blood. This TCR was sampled from a human donor with alopecia areata. This chain is built from TRBV2 and TRBJ2-3; no confident D gene assignment can be made. The CDR3 reads CASRVRSTDTQYF. The DNA reads as follows: TGTGCCAGCCGAGTACGTTCCACAGATACGCAGTATTTT.